The clone carrying this T cell receptor (beta chain) was counted a few times. CDR1 is MNHNS and CDR2 is SASEGT in the germline V gene. Losses at the gene ends were 0 bases for V and 8 bases for J; bases not matched to a gene: 11. This CDR3 spans 16 amino acids. This record comes from a study of cytomegalovirus exposure and HLA in healthy donors. Primers included in the PCR were 60 Vbeta and 13 Jbeta primers. Some clones are missing from TCRdb's copy, which holds only in-frame ones; the method was immunoSEQ multiplex PCR. Seen here are under 200,000 clones, roughly 80% observed once, and the top ten hold around 2%.

The chain links TRBV6-1 to TRBJ1-1; 8 nucleotides align to TRBD1. Specimen: PBMCs. This receptor was obtained from a human donor in good health. CDR3 amino acids: CASSEARTGRGWEAFF. DNA for the CDR3: TGTGCCAGCAGTGAAGCGAGGACAGGGAGGGGATGGGAAGCTTTCTTT.